The clone carrying this T cell receptor (beta chain) was seen only a few times. CDR1 is SGHNT and CDR2 is YYREEE in the germline V gene (reference sequence). V lost 2 bases and J 6 bases, leaving 12 bases between the germline ends. The CDR3 runs 15 residues. The data are from a study of control samples from healthy donors and cancer patients. This table comes from immunoSEQ multiplex PCR, and its TCRdb copy is limited to in-frame clones, with some not included. The profile shows 35,000 to 40,000 clones, around four fifths of them singletons. This rearrangement joins TRBV5-4 to TRBJ1-6; D perhaps matches TRBD1 (5 bases). The sequence derives from a woman in her fifties or sixties with lung cancer. Specimen: PBMCs. The CDR3 loop reads CASSLGVGRNSPLHF. CDR3 DNA: TGTGCCAGCAGCTTAGGGGTAGGACGTAATTCACCCCTCCACTTT. Together with reference TRBV5-4 and TRBJ1-6, the CDR3 gives the full variable domain: ETGVTQSPTHLIKTRGQQVTLRCSSQSGHNTVSWYQQALGQGPQFIFQYYREEENGRGNFPPRFSGLQFPNYSSELNVNALELDDSALYLCASSLGVGRNSPLHFGNGTRLTVT.